This is a list of T cell receptor beta chains from one sample in a study of identical twins. TCRdb used MiXCR to reprocess the 5' RACE reads, holding one entry per CDR3 protein. The table lists fewer than 900,000 distinct CDR3 sequences, around 20% of them singletons. The same sample was also used in a study of T cells expressing NK-cell markers.

Sequencing was performed on PBMCs. Source of these receptors: a woman between 18 and 30 years old in good health. Both conserved end residues are part of each CDR3. Each record gives: CDR3 length, V gene, J gene, CDR3 protein.

len: 13; v_gene: TRBV6-5; j_gene: TRBJ2-1; CDR3aa: CASSYSWLAEQFF
len: 14; v_gene: TRBV5-1; j_gene: TRBJ2-3; CDR3aa: CASWAGGHTDTQYF
len: 13; v_gene: TRBV7-9; j_gene: TRBJ2-7; CDR3aa: CASQKGGTYEQYF
len: 15; v_gene: TRBV5-1; j_gene: TRBJ2-3; CDR3aa: CASSFSAGGQDTQYF
len: 16; v_gene: TRBV12-3/TRBV12-4; j_gene: TRBJ2-1; CDR3aa: CASTSGRRGPKNEQFF
len: 16; v_gene: TRBV4-2; j_gene: TRBJ2-7; CDR3aa: CASSQGVAGGTYEQYF
len: 15; v_gene: TRBV20-1; j_gene: TRBJ2-1; CDR3aa: CSASRGGNSYNEQFF
len: 14; v_gene: TRBV5-1; j_gene: TRBJ1-2; CDR3aa: CASFQDSGTAIYTF
len: 13; v_gene: TRBV12-3/TRBV12-4; j_gene: TRBJ1-2; CDR3aa: CASSPSRVSGYTF
len: 14; v_gene: TRBV28; j_gene: TRBJ1-1; CDR3aa: CASSPRVVRTEAFF
len: 14; v_gene: TRBV25-1; j_gene: TRBJ1-1; CDR3aa: CASSGYDRNTEAFF
len: 18; v_gene: TRBV19; j_gene: TRBJ2-3; CDR3aa: CASSTSSGRPPFTDTQYF
len: 16; v_gene: TRBV20-1; j_gene: TRBJ2-2; CDR3aa: CSASYGYRVDTGELFF
len: 13; v_gene: TRBV12-3/TRBV12-4; j_gene: TRBJ2-5; CDR3aa: CASSKPFAETQYF
len: 16; v_gene: TRBV6-5; j_gene: TRBJ1-6; CDR3aa: CASSFIKGGLGSPLHF
len: 16; v_gene: TRBV27; j_gene: TRBJ1-6; CDR3aa: CASSTDRSSYNSPLHF
len: 19; v_gene: TRBV29-1; j_gene: TRBJ2-1; CDR3aa: CSAEGARGVSGSSYNEQFF
len: 15; v_gene: TRBV7-9; j_gene: TRBJ2-1; CDR3aa: CASTLGAGAYNEQFF
len: 14; v_gene: TRBV13; j_gene: TRBJ2-1; CDR3aa: CASSTRDGNNEQFF
len: 13; v_gene: TRBV7-3; j_gene: TRBJ2-2; CDR3aa: CVSAGASTGELFF
len: 14; v_gene: TRBV5-1; j_gene: TRBJ2-1; CDR3aa: CASSLDNWGNEQFF
len: 14; v_gene: TRBV5-1; j_gene: TRBJ2-3; CDR3aa: CATHSGRAGDTQYF
len: 13; v_gene: TRBV7-2; j_gene: TRBJ1-2; CDR3aa: CASSTKTGYGYTF
len: 14; v_gene: TRBV7-2; j_gene: TRBJ2-5; CDR3aa: CASSLARGAETQYF
len: 14; v_gene: TRBV7-9; j_gene: TRBJ2-7; CDR3aa: CASSLSARAYEQYF
len: 14; v_gene: TRBV20-1; j_gene: TRBJ1-5; CDR3aa: CSAPGVDSNQPQHF